The rows below give T cell receptor beta chains drawn from one sample of a study of blood T cells in healthy people across ages. MiXCR was run by TCRdb on the 5' RACE reads, yielding one entry per CDR3 protein. Of roughly 1,800,000 distinct CDR3 sequences in the sample, roughly 50% were seen once. The sequenced material came from blood. The receptors shown here come from a woman aged 40-49 years in good health. CDR3s include the opening cysteine and the closing phenylalanine or tryptophan. The order of the fields is J gene, V gene, clone size, D gene, CDR3 DNA, CDR3 protein. A D gene is named only where the DNA matches it firmly. Size tells how often a clone was seen (once, few, many) or the class of an expanded clone, and some rows leave it out.

TRBJ2-1 TRBV20-1 . . TGCAGTGCTCGCTTAGCCAGCTCCTACAATGAGCAGTTCTTC CSARLASSYNEQFF
TRBJ2-1 TRBV20-1 few . TGCAGTGCTAGAGCGACTAGTCGCGTAGCCTTGAGCTCCTACAATGAGCAGTTCTTC CSARATSRVALSSYNEQFF
TRBJ1-5 TRBV7-2 . . TGTGCCAGCAGCTCCCGGGACGGGAACAATCAGCCCCAGCATTTT CASSSRDGNNQPQHF
TRBJ2-3 TRBV7-2 many TRBD2 TGTGCCAGCAGCTTAGGGCTAGCGGGGGGTTTAGATACGCAGTATTTT CASSLGLAGGLDTQYF
TRBJ2-1 TRBV6-5 . TRBD1 TGTGCCAGCAGACTACAGGGGAACGGCTACAATGAGCAGTTCTTC CASRLQGNGYNEQFF
TRBJ2-3 TRBV3-1 . TRBD2 TGTGCCAGCAGCCCGAGTGAGGATGGGACTAGAGTTCAGTATTTT CASSPSEDGTRVQYF
TRBJ2-1 TRBV6-4 many . TGTGCCAGCAGTGACTCGCAAGCAGGGGAGTACAATGAGCAGTTCTTC CASSDSQAGEYNEQFF
TRBJ2-7 TRBV20-1 few . TGCAGTGCTCCGGACACCAACTACTACGAGCAGTACTTC CSAPDTNYYEQYF
TRBJ2-3 TRBV12-3/TRBV12-4 . TRBD2 TGTGCCAGCAACCCTCCGACTAGCGGGGGGGCGGGCACAGATACGCAGTATTTT CASNPPTSGGAGTDTQYF
TRBJ2-5 TRBV5-1 . . TGCGCCAGCGCCATGAACCCACAGGGTGTAGGAGAGACCCAGTACTTC CASAMNPQGVGETQYF
TRBJ1-5 TRBV2 . . TGTGCCAGCAGTGAAGCCGGTGTGTTTCAGCCCCAGCATTTT CASSEAGVFQPQHF
TRBJ1-2 TRBV4-1 . . TGCGCCAGCAGCCAAGAGGATGCTATGAACTATGGCTACACCTTC CASSQEDAMNYGYTF
TRBJ1-6 TRBV6-5 . . TGTGCCAGCAGCGCCCCGGGACAATATAATTCACCCCTCCACTTT CASSAPGQYNSPLHF
TRBJ2-3 TRBV20-1 once . TGCAGTGCTCCAGTCGGGCCCCTCACAGATACGCAGTATTTT CSAPVGPLTDTQYF
TRBJ2-7 TRBV6-2/TRBV6-3 few . TGTGCCAGCAGTTATCACCCGTACTTC CASSYHPYF
TRBJ1-2 TRBV15 few . TGTGCCACCAGCAGAGATCCGACAGACCAATACTATGGCTACACCTTC CATSRDPTDQYYGYTF
TRBJ2-7 TRBV15 many . TGTGCCACCAGCAGGGACGGTTACGGGGAGCAGTACTTC CATSRDGYGEQYF
TRBJ2-3 TRBV20-1 . TRBD2 TGCAGTGCTGCAGCCAGCGGGGGAAGCACAGATACGCAGTATTTT CSAAASGGSTDTQYF
TRBJ2-7 TRBV20-1 . TRBD2 TGCAGTGCTAGACTGGAGGCTAGCGGCAAATACTACGAGCAGTACTTC CSARLEASGKYYEQYF
TRBJ2-5 TRBV2 . . TGTGCTGACGGGGGCAAAGGGCAGACCCAGTACTTC CADGGKGQTQYF
TRBJ2-5 TRBV7-8 many . TGTGCCAGCAGCTCCGGGCTAAAAGAGACCCAGTACTTC CASSSGLKETQYF
TRBJ2-3 TRBV20-1 . . TGCAGTGCTAGAGGGGATCACACAGATACGCAGTATTTT CSARGDHTDTQYF
TRBJ2-7 TRBV20-1 . TRBD2 TGCAGTGCTAGGCCGGGAGACAGCGGGGTCTCCTACGAGCAGTACTTC CSARPGDSGVSYEQYF
TRBJ2-4 TRBV21-1 few . TGTGCCAGCAGCAGAGGACAGGGGTTAGTCAAAAACATTCAGTACTTC CASSRGQGLVKNIQYF
TRBJ1-1 TRBV12-3/TRBV12-4 . . TGTGTCAGCAGTTTAATTATGTTGAACACTGAAGCTTTCTTT CVSSLIMLNTEAFF
TRBJ2-1 TRBV11-3 few . TGTGCCAGCAGCTTTGGGTACGATGAGCAGTTCTTC CASSFGYDEQFF
TRBJ2-1 TRBV5-6 . . TGTGCCAGCAGCCCCGGGCGTGGTGGCAGTGAGCAGTTCTTC CASSPGRGGSEQFF
TRBJ2-7 TRBV6-2/TRBV6-3 . TRBD1 TGTGCCAGCTTTACGACCGGGACAGCCAAATACGAGCAGTACTTC CASFTTGTAKYEQYF
TRBJ2-7 TRBV10-3 . TRBD1 TGTGCCAGGACAGGGGGGCACTACTCCTACGAGCAGTACTTC CARTGGHYSYEQYF
TRBJ1-2 TRBV7-9 once TRBD1 TGTGCCAGCAGAGGGACAGACCAAGGCTATGGCTACACCTTC CASRGTDQGYGYTF
TRBJ2-7 TRBV9 . . TGTGCCAGCAGCAAAAGGACACCACCTTACGAGCAGTACTTC CASSKRTPPYEQYF